A single sample gave rise to the 9 T cell receptor beta chains below, sequenced in a study of technical replicates of blood from several donors. TCRdb's table, derived via immunoSEQ multiplex PCR, lists solely in-frame clones and lacks some. Seen here are 75,000 to 95,000 clones, approximately 90% observed once, and the top ten hold roughly 0.27%. Material: T cells isolated from PBMCs. The receptors shown here come from a human donor in good health.

The chain employs TRBV7-8 and TRBJ2-5; 10 bases agree with TRBD2. This CDR3 region has 19 residues. The germline V gene has CDR1 SGHVS and CDR2 FQNEAQ. Trimming took 0 bases from V and 5 from J; bases not matched to a gene: 15. In nucleotides, the CDR3 is TGTGCCAGCAGCTTAGCGAGGGTCTCTAGCGGGAGAGTGAAGGAGACCCAGTACTTC. This encodes CASSLARVSSGRVKETQYF. The complete variable domain, with remaining parts taken from reference TRBV7-8 and TRBJ2-5, reads GAGVSQSPRYKVAKRGQDVALRCDPISGHVSLFWYQQALGQGPEFLTYFQNEAQLDKSGLPSDRFFAERPEGSVSTLKIQRTQQEDSAVYLCASSLARVSSGRVKETQYFGPGTRLLVL.

V and J are TRBV28 and TRBJ2-5, with D possibly matching TRBD2 (6 bases). Deletions cut 0 bases from V and 5 bases from J, with 13 bases between. This CDR3 contains 15 residues. Looked up from germline, CDR1 is MDHEN and CDR2 is SYDVKM. CDR3 in amino acids: CASSLWAGGRETQYF. CDR3 DNA sequence: TGTGCCAGCAGTTTATGGGCCGGGGGAAGGGAGACCCAGTACTTC.

This chain links TRBV11-2 with TRBJ2-7, with 7 positions matching TRBD1. Germline lookup yields CDR1 SGHAT and CDR2 FQNNGV. The CDR3 loop spans 15 amino acids. J was trimmed by 0 bases and V by 7 bases; bases with no gene match: 9. The DNA for the CDR3 is TGTGCCAGCACCCTACAGGGGCCTAGCTCCTACGAGCAGTACTTC. Translated, it gives CASTLQGPSSYEQYF.

The chain has TRBV5-1 and TRBJ1-5; D not resolved. Between the trimmed V and J ends, which lost 0 bases and 5 bases, there was a span of 6 bases. CDR1 is SGHRS, CDR2 YFSETQ, per germline. This CDR3 region has 13 residues. The CDR3 reads CASSLGGDQPQHF. The CDR3 bases are TGCGCCAGCAGCTTGGGCGGCGATCAGCCCCAGCATTTT.

This chain links TRBV11-2 with TRBJ2-5; 7 positions agree with TRBD2. This CDR3 has 15 amino acids. The germline V gene encodes CDR1 SGHAT and CDR2 FQNNGV. V was pared by 6 bases and J by 4 bases, with 11 bases of the junction left unmatched. The CDR3 sequence is CASRSPLGGLETQYF. CDR3 nucleotides: TGTGCCAGCAGAAGCCCTTTGGGAGGGTTAGAGACCCAGTACTTC.

This chain joins TRBV5-1 and TRBJ2-5, with D possibly being TRBD2 (6 bases). V lost 2 bases to trimming and J lost 5 bases, with 10 bases between them. Germline CDR1 reads SGHRS; CDR2 reads YFSETQ. The CDR3 is 13 residues long. CDR3 in DNA: TGCGCCAGCAGCTTCGGGAGCGGGGAGACCCAGTACTTC. Its translation is CASSFGSGETQYF. Full variable domain (missing parts from reference TRBV5-1 and TRBJ2-5): KAGVTQTPRYLIKTRGQQVTLSCSPISGHRSVSWYQQTPGQGLQFLFEYFSETQRNKGNFPGRFSGRQFSNSRSEMNVSTLELGDSALYLCASSFGSGETQYFGPGTRLLVL.

The rearrangement links TRBV5-4 to TRBJ1-2; D possibly corresponds to TRBD1 (6 bases). This CDR3 has 12 amino acids. Germline V gene data show CDR1 as SGHNT and CDR2 as YYREEE (reference sequence). V dropped 0 bases and J dropped 6 bases, with 6 bases sitting between them. CDR3 in amino acids: CASSLGQDGYTF. The CDR3 nucleotides read TGTGCCAGCAGCTTGGGACAGGATGGCTACACCTTC. Complete variable domain (other parts from reference TRBV5-4 and TRBJ1-2): ETGVTQSPTHLIKTRGQQVTLRCSSQSGHNTVSWYQQALGQGPQFIFQYYREEENGRGNFPPRFSGLQFPNYSSELNVNALELDDSALYLCASSLGQDGYTFGSGTRLTVV.

V is TRBV7-9 and J is TRBJ2-3; 9 nucleotides line up with TRBD1. CDR1 is SEHNR, CDR2 FQNEAQ, per germline (reference sequence). This CDR3 is built from 15 residues. Trimming at V came to 5 bases and at J to 3 bases, leaving 6 bases not matched to a gene. DNA of the CDR3: TGTGCCAGCAGCCGGACAGGGGAGGTTACAGATACGCAGTATTTT. Encoded protein: CASSRTGEVTDTQYF.

This sequence joins TRBV5-1 and TRBJ1-1, with 10 bases aligning to TRBD1. The germline gives CDR1 SGHRS, CDR2 YFSETQ. V shed 3 bases, J shed 5 bases, and the junction held 4 bases outside the gene matches. The CDR3 has 14 amino acids. CDR3 residues: CASSWGQGNTEAFF. DNA for the CDR3: TGCGCCAGCAGCTGGGGACAGGGGAATACTGAAGCTTTCTTT.